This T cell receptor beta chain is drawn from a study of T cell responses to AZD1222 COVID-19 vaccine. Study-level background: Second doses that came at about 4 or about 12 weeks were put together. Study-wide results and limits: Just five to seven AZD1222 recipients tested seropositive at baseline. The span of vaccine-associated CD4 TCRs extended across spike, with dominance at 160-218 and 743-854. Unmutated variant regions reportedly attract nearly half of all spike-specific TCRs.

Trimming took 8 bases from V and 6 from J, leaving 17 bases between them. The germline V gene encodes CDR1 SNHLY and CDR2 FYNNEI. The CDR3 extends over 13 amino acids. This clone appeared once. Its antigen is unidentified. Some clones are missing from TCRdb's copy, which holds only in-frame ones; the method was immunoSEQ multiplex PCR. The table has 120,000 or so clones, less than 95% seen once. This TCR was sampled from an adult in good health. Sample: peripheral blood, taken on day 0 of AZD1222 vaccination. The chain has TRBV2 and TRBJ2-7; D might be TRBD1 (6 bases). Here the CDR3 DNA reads TGTGCCAGCCGCATATACAGGGAAGGCGAGCAGTACTTC. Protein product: CASRIYREGEQYF.